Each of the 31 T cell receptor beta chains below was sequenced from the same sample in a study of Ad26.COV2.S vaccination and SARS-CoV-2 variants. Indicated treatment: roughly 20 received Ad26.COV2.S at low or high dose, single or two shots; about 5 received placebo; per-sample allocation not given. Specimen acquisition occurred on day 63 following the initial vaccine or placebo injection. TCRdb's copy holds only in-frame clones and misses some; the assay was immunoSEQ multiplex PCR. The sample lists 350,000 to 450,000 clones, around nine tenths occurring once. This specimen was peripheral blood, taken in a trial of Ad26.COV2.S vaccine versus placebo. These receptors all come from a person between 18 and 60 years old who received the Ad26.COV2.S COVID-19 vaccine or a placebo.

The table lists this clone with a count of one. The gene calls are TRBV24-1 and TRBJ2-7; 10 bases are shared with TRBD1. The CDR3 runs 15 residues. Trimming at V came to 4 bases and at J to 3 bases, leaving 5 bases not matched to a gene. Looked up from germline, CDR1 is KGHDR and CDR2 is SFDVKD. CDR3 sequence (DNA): TGTGCCACCAGTGACCCGGGACAGGGGATCTACGAGCAGTACTTC. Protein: CATSDPGQGIYEQYF.

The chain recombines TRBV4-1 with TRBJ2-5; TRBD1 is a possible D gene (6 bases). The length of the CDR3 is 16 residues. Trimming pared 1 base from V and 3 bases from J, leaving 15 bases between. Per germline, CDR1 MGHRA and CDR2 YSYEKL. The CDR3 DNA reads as TGCGCCAGCAGCCAAGGAAGGGACACAGCTAAAGAGACCCAGTACTTC. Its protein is CASSQGRDTAKETQYF.

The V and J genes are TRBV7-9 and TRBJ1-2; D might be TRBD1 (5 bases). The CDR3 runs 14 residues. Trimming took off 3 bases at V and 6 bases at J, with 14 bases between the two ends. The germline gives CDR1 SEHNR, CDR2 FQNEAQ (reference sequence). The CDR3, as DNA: TGTGCCAGCAGCTTGGGGGGGATCGATCATGGCTACACCTTC. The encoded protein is CASSLGGIDHGYTF.

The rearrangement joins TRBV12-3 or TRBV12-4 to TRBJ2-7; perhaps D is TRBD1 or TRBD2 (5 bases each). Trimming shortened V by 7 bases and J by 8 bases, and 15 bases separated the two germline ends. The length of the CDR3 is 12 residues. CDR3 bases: TGTGCCAGCACCCAAGCGAGGGGTAAGCAGTACTTC. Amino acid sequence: CASTQARGKQYF.

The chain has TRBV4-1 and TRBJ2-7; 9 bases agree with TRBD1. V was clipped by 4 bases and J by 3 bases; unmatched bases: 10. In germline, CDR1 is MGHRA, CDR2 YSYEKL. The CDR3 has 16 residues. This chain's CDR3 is CASSPQPGQGDYEQYF. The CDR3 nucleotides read TGCGCCAGCAGCCCCCAACCGGGACAGGGAGACTACGAGCAGTACTTC.

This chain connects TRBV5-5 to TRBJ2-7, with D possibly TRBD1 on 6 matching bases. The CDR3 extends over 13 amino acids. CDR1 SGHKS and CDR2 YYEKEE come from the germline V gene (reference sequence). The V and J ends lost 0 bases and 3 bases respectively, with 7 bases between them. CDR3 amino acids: CASSLAGVYEQYF. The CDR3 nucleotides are TGTGCCAGCAGCTTGGCAGGGGTCTACGAGCAGTACTTC.

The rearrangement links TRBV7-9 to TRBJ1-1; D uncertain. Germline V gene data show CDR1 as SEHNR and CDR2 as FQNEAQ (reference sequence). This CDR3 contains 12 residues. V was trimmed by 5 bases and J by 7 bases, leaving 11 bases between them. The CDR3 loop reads CASSPSWVEAFF. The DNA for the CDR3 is TGTGCCAGCAGCCCCTCTTGGGTTGAAGCTTTCTTT.

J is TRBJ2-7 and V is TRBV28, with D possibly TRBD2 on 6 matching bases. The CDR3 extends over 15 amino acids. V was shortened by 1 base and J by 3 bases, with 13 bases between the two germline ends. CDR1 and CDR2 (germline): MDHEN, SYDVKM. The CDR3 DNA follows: TGTGCCAGCAGTTTATCGGCGGGACCCAACTACGAGCAGTACTTC. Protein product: CASSLSAGPNYEQYF.

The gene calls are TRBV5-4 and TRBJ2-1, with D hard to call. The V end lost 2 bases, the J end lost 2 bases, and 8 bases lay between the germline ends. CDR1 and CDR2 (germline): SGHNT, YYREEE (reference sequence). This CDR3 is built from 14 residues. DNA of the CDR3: TGTGCCAGCAGCTTTGAGCGCACCTACAATGAGCAGTTCTTC. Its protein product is CASSFERTYNEQFF.

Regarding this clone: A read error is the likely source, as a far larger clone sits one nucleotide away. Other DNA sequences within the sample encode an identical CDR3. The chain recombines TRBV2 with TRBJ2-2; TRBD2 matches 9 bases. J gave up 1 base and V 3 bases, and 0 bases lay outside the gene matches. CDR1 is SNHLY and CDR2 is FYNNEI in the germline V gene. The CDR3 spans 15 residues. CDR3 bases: TGTGCCAGCAGTGAGACTAGCGGGAACACCGGGGAGCTGTTTTTT. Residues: CASSETSGNTGELFF.

The CDR3 region has the DNA TGTGCCAGCGAGTCCTGGGACTATGGCTACACCTTC. This translates into CASESWDYGYTF. The chain carries TRBV19 and TRBJ1-2; D is ambiguous. CDR3 size: 12 residues. Between the trimmed V and J ends, which lost 9 bases and 3 bases, there was a span of 11 bases. Germline V gene data show CDR1 as LNHDA and CDR2 as SQIVND (reference sequence).

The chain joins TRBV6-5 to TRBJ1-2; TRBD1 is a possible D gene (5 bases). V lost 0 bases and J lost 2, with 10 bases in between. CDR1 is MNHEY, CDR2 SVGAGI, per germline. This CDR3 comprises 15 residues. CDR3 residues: CASSYSETANYGYTF. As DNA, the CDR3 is TGTGCCAGCAGTTACTCGGAGACAGCCAACTATGGCTACACCTTC.

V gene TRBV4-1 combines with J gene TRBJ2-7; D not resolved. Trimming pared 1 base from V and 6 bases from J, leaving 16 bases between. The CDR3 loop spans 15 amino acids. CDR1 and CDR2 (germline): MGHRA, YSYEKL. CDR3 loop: CASSQVRNPSLEQYF. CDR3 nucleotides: TGCGCCAGCAGCCAAGTGCGCAATCCCAGCCTCGAGCAGTACTTC.

Here the CDR3 DNA reads TGTGCCAGCAGCGTGTCAGCGGGACTCTCCTACAATGAGCAGTTCTTC. This translates into CASSVSAGLSYNEQFF. This chain links TRBV9 with TRBJ2-1; 7 positions agree with TRBD2. This CDR3 region has 16 residues. Germline V gene lookup returns CDR1 SGDLS and CDR2 YYNGEE. With V trimmed by 2 bases and J by 0 bases, 5 bases remained unmatched.

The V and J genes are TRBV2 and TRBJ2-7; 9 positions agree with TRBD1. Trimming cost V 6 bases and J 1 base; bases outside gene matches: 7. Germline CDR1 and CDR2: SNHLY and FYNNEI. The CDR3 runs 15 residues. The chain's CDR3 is CASSLTGGVSYEQYF. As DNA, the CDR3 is TGTGCCAGCAGCCTAACAGGGGGCGTTTCCTACGAGCAGTACTTC.

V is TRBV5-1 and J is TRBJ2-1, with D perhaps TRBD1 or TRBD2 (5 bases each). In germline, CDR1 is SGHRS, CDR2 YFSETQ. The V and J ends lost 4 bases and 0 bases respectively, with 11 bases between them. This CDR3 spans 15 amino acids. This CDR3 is CASSPRGDSYNEQFF. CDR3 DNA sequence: TGCGCCAGCAGCCCGAGGGGTGACTCCTACAATGAGCAGTTCTTC. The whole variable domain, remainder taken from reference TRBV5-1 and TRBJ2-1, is KAGVTQTPRYLIKTRGQQVTLSCSPISGHRSVSWYQQTPGQGLQFLFEYFSETQRNKGNFPGRFSGRQFSNSRSEMNVSTLELGDSALYLCASSPRGDSYNEQFFGPGTRLTVL.

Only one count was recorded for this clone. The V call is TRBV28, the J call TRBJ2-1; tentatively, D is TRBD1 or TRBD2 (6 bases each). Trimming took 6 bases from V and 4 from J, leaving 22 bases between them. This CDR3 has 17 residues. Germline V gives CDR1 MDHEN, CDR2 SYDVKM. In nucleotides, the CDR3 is TGTGCCAGCAGCTCCCAGACCTTAGGGGGGCTTTACAATGAGCAGTTCTTC. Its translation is CASSSQTLGGLYNEQFF.

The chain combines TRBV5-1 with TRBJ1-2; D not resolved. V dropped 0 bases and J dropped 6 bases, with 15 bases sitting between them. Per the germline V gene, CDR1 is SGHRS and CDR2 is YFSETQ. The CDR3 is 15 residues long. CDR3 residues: CASSLALAATNGYTF. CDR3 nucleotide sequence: TGCGCCAGCAGCTTGGCCCTGGCCGCTACAAATGGCTACACCTTC.

The CDR3, as DNA: TGTGCCAGCAGTCGGGACAACGTCTACGAGCAGTACTTC. The encoded protein is CASSRDNVYEQYF. V usage is TRBV7-9 and J usage is TRBJ2-7; D might be TRBD1 (6 bases). CDR1 is SEHNR and CDR2 is FQNEAQ in the germline V gene (reference sequence). The CDR3 extends over 13 amino acids. V lost 6 bases and J 3 bases, leaving 12 bases between the germline ends.

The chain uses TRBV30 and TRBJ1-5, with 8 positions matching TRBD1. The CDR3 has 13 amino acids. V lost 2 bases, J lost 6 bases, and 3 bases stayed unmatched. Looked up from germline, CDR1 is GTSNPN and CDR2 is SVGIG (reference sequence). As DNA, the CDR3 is TGTGCCTGGAGTAGCAGGGGGCCTCAGCCCCAGCATTTT. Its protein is CAWSSRGPQPQHF. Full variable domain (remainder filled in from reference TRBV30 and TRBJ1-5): SQTIHQWPATLVQPVGSPLSLECTVEGTSNPNLYWYRQAAGRGLQLLFYSVGIGQISSEVPQNLSASRPQDRQFILSSKKLLLSDSGFYLCAWSSRGPQPQHFGDGTRLSIL.

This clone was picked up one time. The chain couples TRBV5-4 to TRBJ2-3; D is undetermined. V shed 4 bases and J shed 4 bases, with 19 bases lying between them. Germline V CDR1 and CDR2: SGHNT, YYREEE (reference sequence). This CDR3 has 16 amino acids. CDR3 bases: TGTGCCAGCAGCCTCCCTCGGGTGTCAAAAGCAGATACGCAGTATTTT. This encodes CASSLPRVSKADTQYF.

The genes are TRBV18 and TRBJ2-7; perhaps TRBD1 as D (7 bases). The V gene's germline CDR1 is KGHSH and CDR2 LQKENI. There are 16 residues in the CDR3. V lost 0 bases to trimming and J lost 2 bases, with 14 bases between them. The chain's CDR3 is CASSPPPPGGTYEQYF. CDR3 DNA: TGTGCCAGCTCACCACCCCCCCCAGGGGGGACCTACGAGCAGTACTTC. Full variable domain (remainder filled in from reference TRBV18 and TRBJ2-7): NAGVMQNPRHLVRRRGQEARLRCSPMKGHSHVYWYRQLPEEGLKFMVYLQKENIIDESGMPKERFSAEFPKEGPSILRIQQVVRGDSAAYFCASSPPPPGGTYEQYFGPGTRLTVT.

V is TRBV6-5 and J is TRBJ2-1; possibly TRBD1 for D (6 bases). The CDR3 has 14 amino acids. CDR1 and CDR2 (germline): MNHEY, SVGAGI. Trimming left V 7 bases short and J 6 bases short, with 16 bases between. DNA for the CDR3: TGTGCCAGCAAACCATTGGGGGCTTTCAATGAGCAGTTCTTC. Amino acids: CASKPLGAFNEQFF.

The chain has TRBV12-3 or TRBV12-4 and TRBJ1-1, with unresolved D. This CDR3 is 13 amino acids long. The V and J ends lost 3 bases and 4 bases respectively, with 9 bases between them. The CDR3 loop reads CASSFGRSTEAFF. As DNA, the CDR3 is TGTGCCAGCAGTTTTGGCCGAAGCACTGAAGCTTTCTTT.

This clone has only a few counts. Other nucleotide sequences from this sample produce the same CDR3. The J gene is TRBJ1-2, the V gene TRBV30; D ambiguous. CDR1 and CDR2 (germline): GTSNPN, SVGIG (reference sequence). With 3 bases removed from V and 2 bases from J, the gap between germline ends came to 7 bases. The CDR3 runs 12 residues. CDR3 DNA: TGTGCCTGGAGCCCCGGGAACTATGGCTACACCTTC. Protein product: CAWSPGNYGYTF.

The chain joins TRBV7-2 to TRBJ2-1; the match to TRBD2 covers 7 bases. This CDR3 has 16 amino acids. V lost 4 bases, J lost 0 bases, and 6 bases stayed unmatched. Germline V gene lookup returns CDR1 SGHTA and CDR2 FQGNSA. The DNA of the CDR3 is TGTGCCAGCAGCTCTACTAGCGTAAGCTCCTACAATGAGCAGTTCTTC. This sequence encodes CASSSTSVSSYNEQFF.

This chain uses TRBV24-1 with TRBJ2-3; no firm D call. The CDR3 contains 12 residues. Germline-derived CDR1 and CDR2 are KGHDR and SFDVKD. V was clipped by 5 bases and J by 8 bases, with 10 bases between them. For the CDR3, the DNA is TGTGCCACCAGTGTTGCCGCTGGTACGCAGTATTTT. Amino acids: CATSVAAGTQYF.

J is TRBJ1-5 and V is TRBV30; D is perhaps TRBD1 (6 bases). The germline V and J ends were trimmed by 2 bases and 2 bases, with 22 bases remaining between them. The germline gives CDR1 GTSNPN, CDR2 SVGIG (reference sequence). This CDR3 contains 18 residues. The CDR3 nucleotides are TGTGCCTGGAGTAGGGGAACAGGGAAGTTAAAGGGCAATCAGCCCCAGCATTTT. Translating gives CAWSRGTGKLKGNQPQHF.

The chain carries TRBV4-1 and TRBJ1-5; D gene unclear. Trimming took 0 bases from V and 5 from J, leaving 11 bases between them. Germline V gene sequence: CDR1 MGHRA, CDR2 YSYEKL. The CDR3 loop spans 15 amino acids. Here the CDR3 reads CASSQEPQPDQPQHF. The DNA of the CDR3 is TGCGCCAGCAGCCAAGAGCCACAGCCGGATCAGCCCCAGCATTTT.

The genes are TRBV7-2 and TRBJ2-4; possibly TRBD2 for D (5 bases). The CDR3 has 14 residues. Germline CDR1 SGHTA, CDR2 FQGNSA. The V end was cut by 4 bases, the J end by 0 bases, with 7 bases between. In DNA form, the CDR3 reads TGTGCCAGCAGCTCAGGACTAGCCAAAAACATTCAGTACTTC. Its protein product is CASSSGLAKNIQYF.

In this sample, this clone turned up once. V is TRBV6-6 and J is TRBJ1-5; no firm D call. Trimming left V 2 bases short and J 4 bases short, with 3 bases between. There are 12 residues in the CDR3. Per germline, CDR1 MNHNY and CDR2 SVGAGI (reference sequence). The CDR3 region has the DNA TGTGCCAGCAGTTACCAAAATCAGCCCCAGCATTTT. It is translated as CASSYQNQPQHF.